One T cell receptor beta chain is described in this entry. This clonotype showed up many times. Its antigen is currently not known. No much larger clone is present one base from it, and per-base qualities are unavailable. The data originate from a study of T cells in Graves' hyperthyroidism and ophthalmopathy (dated by TCRdb to between 2018 and 2021). With respect to the entire study: Peripheral blood samples were taken at the time of initial diagnosis, prior to any treatment. After blood sampling, hyperthyroidism patients were treated with methimazole at a starting dose of 30 mg daily, and ophthalmopathy patients were treated with high-dose intravenous methylprednisolone. Thyroid tissue and blood T-cell repertoires from six or seven Graves' hyperthyroidism patients were also compared in the study. To identify distinguishing TCR V-J signatures, a discovery cohort of some 99 patients was used, comprising 43 with Graves' ophthalmopathy and approximately 58 with stable Graves' hyperthyroidism. Prospective prediction of ophthalmopathy was tested in an independent validation cohort consisting of some 20 hyperthyroidism patients and 17 patients who later progressed to ophthalmopathy. The paper reports TCR Vbeta CDR3 sequencing of 140 or so peripheral blood samples: approximately 41 ophthalmopathy, approximately 74 hyperthyroidism and around 17 progressor patients. The 85 to 100 discovery patients were randomly split 7:3 into training and test sets. Study-wide conclusions, independent of this receptor: In validation, the model predicted progression to ophthalmopathy with over 60% sensitivity and roughly 72% specificity, a median of 6.5 months before onset. Most expanded thyroid clonotypes (frequency above 0.001) were also detected in blood, a finding suggesting that blood repertoires may reflect thyroid immune responses. Sample size was not statistically predetermined, and blinding of investigators to group allocation was not performed. Ophthalmopathy was separated from stable hyperthyroidism by a 13 V-J signature model, with about 86% sensitivity and about 81% specificity obtained in cross-validation and 80%/75% obtained in testing.

In the germline V gene, CDR1 corresponds to MNHNS and CDR2 to SASEGT. Counted from cysteine to phenylalanine, this CDR3 has 15 amino acids. The kept DNA is CDR3 alone, 45 bases in frame from the first base. V sheds 4 bases and J sheds 0 bases, leaving 7 bases between their ends. The TCR beta CDR3 regions were amplified from the RNA transcripts. A first-round RT-PCR of the TCR CDR3 used the HTBI primer set with the Qiagen OneStep RT-PCR kit. Libraries were constructed in a second round of multiplex PCR, after which size selection and purification were performed. Sequencing of the libraries was done on an Illumina HiSeq2000 using paired-end 100 bp reads. As for the original processing: SOAPnuke was used to process the raw data, removing reads that contained adapters or uncalled bases, had a mean Phred below 15, or lacked an exact match to the constant primer or identifier. COPE v1.2.5 was used to merge the high-quality paired reads, and each unique nucleotide sequence was defined as a clonotype. Clonotypes were aligned to IMGT TRBV, TRBD and TRBJ reference segments using MiTCR v1.1. Only V-J combinations with frequency above 0.0001, covering about 99% of repertoires, were analysed. The TCS score was defined as the ratio of F50 (clonal expansion) to E x V (chaos), calculated using BLOSUM62-based TCRdist between CDR3 peptides within each V-J. Welch's t-statistics and random forest reduced fewer than 600 V-J features to 10 to 15, which were used in a naive Bayes classifier (R e1071). Starting from the raw public reads, TCRdb applied fastp trimming at Q25, assembled clones with MiXCR and retained in-frame beta chains. Records with the same CDR3 protein are collapsed into one entry carrying the most frequent genes and DNA. The V and J calls were determined by TCRdb, not by the authors. The sample data list a few hundred thousand distinct CDR3 sequences, and 13% of these were observed just once. The ten largest clonotypes hold around 20% of the sample.

Hyperthyroidism patients were newly diagnosed, with disease duration under 2 months, and aged 18 to 65 years. Exclusion was applied to patients with uncontrolled infections, other autoimmune diseases, pregnancy or lactation. Diagnoses were established on the basis of clinical symptoms, serum thyroxine and TRAb, thyroid ultrasound, and orbital computed tomography. Blood from progressor patients was collected at the time of first diagnosis with hyperthyroidism, before any ophthalmopathy symptoms had appeared. Ficoll-Paque density gradient centrifugation was used to isolate PBMCs from about 9.4 ml of fresh peripheral blood. Progressor patients were defined as those initially diagnosed with Graves' hyperthyroidism in whom ophthalmopathy developed during follow-up. Total RNA was extracted with Trizol reagent, and quality was checked on an Agilent 2100 Bioanalyzer.

Here the chain combines TRBV6-1 and TRBJ1-6; too little of a D gene remains to name it. This TCR came from a man younger than 40 with Graves' hyperthyroidism that later progressed to Graves' ophthalmopathy. Sequencing was done on a sample of blood. The CDR3 corresponds to CASSAVSSYNSPLHF. The sequence in DNA is TGTGCCAGCAGTGCCGTCAGCTCCTATAATTCACCCCTCCACTTT.